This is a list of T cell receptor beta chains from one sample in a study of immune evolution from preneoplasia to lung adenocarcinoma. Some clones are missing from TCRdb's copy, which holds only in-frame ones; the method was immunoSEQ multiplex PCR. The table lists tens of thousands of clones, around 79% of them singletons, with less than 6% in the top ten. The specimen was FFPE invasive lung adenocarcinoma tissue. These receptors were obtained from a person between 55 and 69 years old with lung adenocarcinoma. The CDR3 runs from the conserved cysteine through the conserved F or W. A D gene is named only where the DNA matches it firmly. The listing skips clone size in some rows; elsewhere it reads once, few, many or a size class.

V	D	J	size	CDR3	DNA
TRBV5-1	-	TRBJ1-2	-	CASSPGRGDGYTF	TGCGCCAGCAGCCCCGGGAGGGGGGATGGCTACACCTTC
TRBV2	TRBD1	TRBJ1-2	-	CASRTGLNYGYTF	TGTGCCAGCAGGACAGGGCTAAACTATGGCTACACCTTC
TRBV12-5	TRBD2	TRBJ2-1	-	CASGSGLAAMGDEQFF	TGTGCTAGTGGGAGTGGACTAGCGGCCATGGGCGATGAGCAGTTCTTC
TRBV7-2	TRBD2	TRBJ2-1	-	CASSSGLAGSEQFF	TGTGCCAGCAGCTCTGGACTAGCGGGAAGTGAGCAGTTCTTC
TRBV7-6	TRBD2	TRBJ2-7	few	CASSSWTSGRGEQYF	TGTGCCAGCAGCTCGTGGACTAGCGGGAGGGGCGAGCAGTACTTC
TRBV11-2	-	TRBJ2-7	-	CASSSWADYPTYEQYF	TGTGCCAGCAGCAGTTGGGCGGACTATCCTACCTACGAGCAGTACTTC
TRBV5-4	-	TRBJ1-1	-	CASSLGGRGSNTEAFF	TGTGCCAGCAGCCTTGGAGGGCGGGGCTCGAACACTGAAGCTTTCTTT
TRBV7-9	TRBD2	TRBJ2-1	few	CASSFGTSVYNEQFF	TGTGCCAGCAGCTTCGGGACTAGCGTCTACAATGAGCAGTTCTTC
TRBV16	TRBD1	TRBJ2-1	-	CASSQYGTGSNNEQFF	TGTGCCAGCAGCCAATATGGGACAGGGTCAAACAATGAGCAGTTCTTC
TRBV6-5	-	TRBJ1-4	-	CASSYWPGTNEKLFF	TGTGCCAGCAGTTATTGGCCGGGAACTAATGAAAAACTGTTTTTT
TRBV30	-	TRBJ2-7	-	CASTGRDMTYEQYF	TGTGCCTCCACAGGACGGGACATGACCTACGAGCAGTACTTC
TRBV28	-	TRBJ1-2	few	CASRYAPAGAGGYTF	TGTGCCAGCAGATACGCCCCCGCAGGAGCCGGAGGCTACACCTTC
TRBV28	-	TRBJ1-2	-	CASSNLGGPPAF	TGTGCCAGCAGCAACCTAGGAGGTCCCCCTGCCTTC
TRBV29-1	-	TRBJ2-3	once	CSVDRGGGADTQYF	TGCAGCGTTGATCGTGGAGGGGGTGCAGATACGCAGTATTTT
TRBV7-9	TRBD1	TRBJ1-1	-	CASTSGGRTEAFF	TGTGCCAGCACATCAGGGGGTAGGACTGAAGCTTTCTTT
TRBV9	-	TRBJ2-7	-	CASSTDPGRSSEQYF	TGTGCCAGCAGCACCGACCCCGGACGTTCCTCCGAGCAGTACTTC
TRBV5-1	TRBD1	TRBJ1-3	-	CASSLSGQVENSGNTIYF	TGCGCCAGCAGCTTGAGTGGACAGGTCGAGAATTCTGGAAACACCATATATTTT
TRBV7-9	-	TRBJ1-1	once	CASSWGRENTEAFF	TGTGCCAGCAGCTGGGGTAGGGAGAACACTGAAGCTTTCTTT
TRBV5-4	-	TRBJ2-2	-	CASSLGNSNTGELFF	TGTGCCAGCAGCTTGGGGAATTCGAACACCGGGGAGCTGTTTTTT
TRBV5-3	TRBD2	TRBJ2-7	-	CARSLYISPYRLAGGLMTGHEQYF	TGTGCCAGAAGCTTGTACATCTCCCCATATCGACTAGCGGGAGGGTTGATGACGGGCCACGAGCAGTACTTC
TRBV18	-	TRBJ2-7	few	CASSSKYEQYF	TGTGCCAGCTCATCCAAGTACGAGCAGTACTTC
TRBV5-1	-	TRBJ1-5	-	CASSPREGQPQHF	TGCGCCAGCAGCCCTAGGGAGGGTCAGCCCCAGCATTTT
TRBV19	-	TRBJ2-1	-	CASSIDPGSYNEQFF	TGTGCCAGTAGTATAGATCCGGGCAGTTACAATGAGCAGTTCTTC
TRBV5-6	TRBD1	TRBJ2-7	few	CASSFPKDRDYYEQYF	TGTGCCAGCAGCTTCCCTAAGGACAGGGATTACTACGAGCAGTACTTC
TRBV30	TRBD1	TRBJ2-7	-	CAWNRGTYEQYF	TGTGCCTGGAACAGGGGGACCTACGAGCAGTACTTC
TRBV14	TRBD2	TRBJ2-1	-	CASSHGTSEYNEQFF	TGTGCCAGCAGCCACGGGACTAGCGAATACAATGAGCAGTTCTTC
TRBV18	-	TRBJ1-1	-	CASSPGPANLNTEAFF	TGTGCCAGCTCACCTGGACCGGCGAACCTGAACACTGAAGCTTTCTTT
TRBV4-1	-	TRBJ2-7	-	CASSQRAFYEQYF	TGCGCCAGCAGCCAAAGGGCATTCTACGAGCAGTACTTC
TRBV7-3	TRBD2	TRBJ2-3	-	CASSLSLAGGEDTQYF	TGTGCCAGCAGCTTGTCCCTGGCGGGAGGGGAAGATACGCAGTATTTT
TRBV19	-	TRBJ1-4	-	CASSPRGGAFTNEKLFF	TGTGCCAGTAGCCCCCGGGGCGGGGCTTTCACTAATGAAAAACTGTTTTTT
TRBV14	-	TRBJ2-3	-	CASSQRLTDTQYF	TGTGCCAGCAGCCAACGCCTCACAGATACGCAGTATTTT
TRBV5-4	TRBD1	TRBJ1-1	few	CASSSRQGANTEAFF	TGTGCCAGCAGCTCCCGACAGGGGGCGAACACTGAAGCTTTCTTT
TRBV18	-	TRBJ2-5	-	CASSHGGRLETQYF	TGTGCCAGCTCCCATGGAGGCCGCCTAGAGACCCAGTACTTC
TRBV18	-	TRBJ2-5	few	CASSPATEETQYF	TGTGCCAGCTCACCCGCCACCGAAGAGACCCAGTACTTC
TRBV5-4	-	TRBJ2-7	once	CASSLQAGLSYEQYF	TGTGCCAGCAGCTTGCAAGCGGGCCTGTCCTACGAGCAGTACTTC
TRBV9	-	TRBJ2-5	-	CASSARGDSQETQYF	TGTGCCAGCAGCGCCCGGGGTGACAGTCAAGAGACCCAGTACTTC
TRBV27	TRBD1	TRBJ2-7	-	CASSLRQGVGYEQYF	TGTGCCAGCAGTTTAAGACAGGGGGTGGGGTACGAGCAGTACTTC
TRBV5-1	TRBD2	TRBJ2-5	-	CASYPPGGETQYF	TGCGCCAGTTACCCCCCGGGAGGGGAGACCCAGTACTTC
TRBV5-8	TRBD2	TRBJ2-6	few	CASQPSGSVSGANVLTF	TGTGCCAGCCAGCCAAGCGGGAGTGTTTCTGGGGCCAACGTCCTGACTTTC
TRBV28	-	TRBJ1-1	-	CASSLGGAPFVTEAFF	TGTGCCAGCAGTTTAGGGGGGGCCCCTTTCGTCACTGAAGCTTTCTTT
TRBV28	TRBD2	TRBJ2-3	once	CASSGDYLLAVDTQYF	TGTGCCAGCAGTGGGGACTACCTCCTCGCTGTGGATACGCAGTATTTT
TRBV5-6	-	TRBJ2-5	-	CASNRGGTAETQYF	TGTGCCAGCAACAGGGGGGGAACCGCGGAGACCCAGTACTTC